These 22 T cell receptor beta chains share one sample of origin, sequenced in a study of cytomegalovirus exposure and HLA in healthy donors. The PCR employed 60 Vbeta primers together with 13 Jbeta primers. TCRdb keeps only in-frame clones here, not all; method: immunoSEQ multiplex PCR. The sample carries under 200,000 clones, approximately 80% recorded once. The specimen sequenced was PBMCs. The receptors shown here come from a woman under 30 in good health and CMV-seronegative.

J is TRBJ2-1 and V is TRBV4-3, with 10 bases matching TRBD1. The germline V gene encodes CDR1 LGHNA and CDR2 YSLEER. With V trimmed by 0 bases and J by 9 bases, 14 bases remained unmatched. The CDR3 is made up of 18 amino acids. This CDR3 is CASSQEPPRRGQGTEQFF. The DNA of the CDR3 is TGCGCCAGCAGCCAAGAACCGCCTCGGAGGGGACAGGGGACTGAGCAGTTCTTC.

The rearrangement links TRBV10-2 to TRBJ2-5; 14 bases agree with TRBD2. CDR3 length: 17 residues. Germline V lookup: CDR1 WSHSY, CDR2 SAAADI. J gave up 2 bases and V 6 bases, and 8 bases lay outside the gene matches. CDR3 nucleotide sequence: TGCGCCAGCAGGGGACTAGCGGGAGCGGATACTCAAGAGACCCAGTACTTC. Its protein is CASRGLAGADTQETQYF.

CDR3 protein: CASSLGLPQTQYF. The DNA for the CDR3 is TGTGCCAGCAGCTTAGGCCTACCGCAGACCCAGTACTTC. The chain joins TRBV7-2 to TRBJ2-5; D is unresolved. Germline-derived CDR1 and CDR2 are SGHTA and FQGNSA. This CDR3 is built from 13 residues. Trimming stripped 1 base from V and 6 bases from J, with 9 bases between. The full variable domain, its missing parts supplied by reference TRBV7-2 and TRBJ2-5, is GAGVSQSPSNKVTEKGKDVELRCDPISGHTALYWYRQSLGQGLEFLIYFQGNSAPDKSGLPSDRFSAERTGGSVSTLTIQRTQQEDSAVYLCASSLGLPQTQYFGPGTRLLVL.

There are a few counts of this clone. This chain links TRBV27 with TRBJ1-5, with D hard to call. V shed 8 bases and J shed 4 bases, with 12 bases lying between them. The CDR3 is 13 residues long. CDR1 and CDR2 from the germline V gene are MNHEY and SMNVEV (reference sequence). The CDR3 DNA follows: TGTGCCAGCGCCTCCTCAGGAAATCAGCCCCAGCATTTT. Protein sequence: CASASSGNQPQHF.

The CDR3 coding sequence is TGTGCCAGCAGTTTCGGGGGTTCCGGGGCCAACGTCCTGACTTTC. Protein product: CASSFGGSGANVLTF. V and J are TRBV27 and TRBJ2-6, with D possibly matching TRBD2 (6 bases). This CDR3 has 15 residues. Germline CDR1 MNHEY, CDR2 SMNVEV (reference sequence). V was pared by 3 bases and J by 4 bases, with 10 bases between. Using reference TRBV27 and TRBJ2-6 for the parts outside the CDR3, the full variable domain is EAQVTQNPRYLITVTGKKLTVTCSQNMNHEYMSWYRQDPGLGLRQIYYSMNVEVTDKGDVPEGYKVSRKEKRNFPLILESPSPNQTSLYFCASSFGGSGANVLTFGAGSRLTVL.

CDR3 DNA: TGTGCCAGCAGCGGCGGGACTGAAGCTTTCTTT. It encodes CASSGGTEAFF. The chain employs TRBV5-4 and TRBJ1-1; D not resolved. Between the trimmed V and J ends, which lost 4 bases and 5 bases, there was a span of 6 bases. This CDR3 has 11 amino acids. The germline V gene has CDR1 SGHNT and CDR2 YYREEE (reference sequence). Supplemented by reference TRBV5-4 and TRBJ1-1, the full variable domain reads ETGVTQSPTHLIKTRGQQVTLRCSSQSGHNTVSWYQQALGQGPQFIFQYYREEENGRGNFPPRFSGLQFPNYSSELNVNALELDDSALYLCASSGGTEAFFGQGTRLTVV.

Only a few counts were recorded for this clone. The chain recombines TRBV5-6 with TRBJ1-4, with 9 bases matching TRBD1. The length of the CDR3 is 17 residues. With V trimmed by 4 bases and J by 5 bases, 12 bases remained unmatched. The V gene's germline CDR1 is SGHDT and CDR2 YYEEEE. Here the CDR3 DNA reads TGTGCCAGCAGCCGCAATTTTCAGGACAGGGGAAATGAAAAACTGTTTTTT. This sequence encodes CASSRNFQDRGNEKLFF.

This sequence joins TRBV6-4 and TRBJ2-1, with 13 nucleotides matching TRBD2. The germline V gene has CDR1 MRHNA and CDR2 SNTAGT. The CDR3 runs 17 residues. Germline trimming cut 2 bases from V and 5 bases from J; bases unmatched to any gene: 6. The CDR3 here is CASSDPPGTSGNNEQFF. The CDR3 DNA follows: TGTGCCAGCAGTGACCCGCCGGGGACTAGCGGGAACAATGAGCAGTTCTTC.

The J gene is TRBJ2-1, the V gene TRBV7-8; D gene ambiguous. This CDR3 comprises 13 residues. Germline V gene data show CDR1 as SGHVS and CDR2 as FQNEAQ. The V end lost 6 bases, the J end lost 6 bases, and 12 bases lay between the germline ends. CDR3 nucleotide sequence: TGTGCCAGCAGGGATGGGCCAACCAATGAGCAGTTCTTC. Its protein product is CASRDGPTNEQFF.

The chain couples TRBV6-5 to TRBJ2-1, with 13 nucleotides matching TRBD2. J gave up 6 bases and V 6 bases, and 5 bases lay outside the gene matches. Germline CDR1 MNHEY, CDR2 SVGAGI. The CDR3 extends over 15 amino acids. The CDR3 sequence is CASRLGLAGANEQFF. CDR3 nucleotide sequence: TGTGCCAGCAGATTAGGACTAGCGGGAGCCAATGAGCAGTTCTTC.

The chain joins TRBV5-6 to TRBJ2-2; 7 positions agree with TRBD2. The trim removed 4 bases at V and 1 base at J, leaving 7 bases unmatched. This CDR3 has 16 amino acids. Germline-derived CDR1 and CDR2 are SGHDT and YYEEEE. The CDR3 is CASSPGTTLNTGELFF. The CDR3 nucleotides read TGTGCCAGCAGCCCGGGGACTACGCTGAACACCGGGGAGCTGTTTTTT.

The chain couples TRBV4-3 to TRBJ2-2; weak D call: TRBD2 (6 bases). Germline lookup yields CDR1 LGHNA and CDR2 YSLEER. Trimming took 1 base from V and 6 from J, leaving 12 bases between them. The CDR3 has 15 amino acids. The CDR3 reads CASSQGGVVSGELFF. The CDR3 bases are TGCGCCAGCAGCCAAGGGGGGGTAGTTTCCGGGGAGCTGTTTTTT.

This rearrangement joins TRBV10-1 to TRBJ2-3; perhaps TRBD1 as D (6 bases). Per germline, CDR1 WNHNN and CDR2 SYGVQD (reference sequence). The germline V and J ends were trimmed by 3 bases and 2 bases, with 15 bases remaining between them. The CDR3 runs to 16 residues. This chain's CDR3 is CASSEAGVGTTDTQYF. The CDR3 DNA sequence: TGCGCCAGCAGTGAAGCAGGGGTTGGAACCACAGATACGCAGTATTTT.

This chain uses TRBV4-2 with TRBJ2-7; 7 nucleotides match TRBD2. The V and J ends lost 7 bases and 2 bases, in that order; junction bases with no gene match: 8. The germline V gene has CDR1 LGHNA and CDR2 YNFKEQ. This CDR3 has 14 amino acids. The CDR3 DNA is TGTGCCAGCAAGAAACTCGGGACTACCTACGAGCAGTACTTC. Translated: CASKKLGTTYEQYF.

The V and J genes are TRBV2 and TRBJ2-2; no clear D. Trimming removed 6 bases from V and 5 bases from J, with 4 bases in between. The CDR3 consists of 11 residues. In germline, CDR1 is SNHLY, CDR2 FYNNEI. The CDR3 coding sequence is TGTGCCAGCAGCAAAACCGGGGAGCTGTTTTTT. It yields the protein CASSKTGELFF.

This chain uses TRBV18 with TRBJ2-1; tentatively, D is TRBD1 (5 bases). Deletions cut 1 base from V and 8 bases from J, with 12 bases between. CDR1 KGHSH and CDR2 LQKENI come from the germline V gene. The CDR3 covers 14 residues. CDR3 amino acids: CASSPLPQGYEQFF. The CDR3, as DNA: TGTGCCAGCTCACCACTACCGCAGGGCTATGAGCAGTTCTTC.

This sequence joins TRBV6-5 and TRBJ2-5, with TRBD2 as a possible D gene (6 bases). The CDR3 is 14 amino acids. The germline V and J ends were trimmed by 5 bases and 5 bases, with 15 bases remaining between them. Germline lookup yields CDR1 MNHEY and CDR2 SVGAGI. This CDR3 is CASSIRRGWETQYF. Here the CDR3 DNA reads TGTGCCAGCAGTATCCGGAGGGGTTGGGAGACCCAGTACTTC.

The chain is built from TRBV4-3 and TRBJ2-1; 11 bases agree with TRBD1. CDR1 and CDR2 (germline): LGHNA, YSLEER. This CDR3 has 15 amino acids. J lost 3 bases, V lost 3 bases, and 1 base had no gene match. The DNA of the CDR3 is TGCGCCAGCAGCCAGGGACAGGGGGACTACAATGAGCAGTTCTTC. It codes for CASSQGQGDYNEQFF.

V is TRBV15 and J is TRBJ1-2; TRBD1 might be the D (6 bases). Germline V lookup: CDR1 LNHNV, CDR2 YYDKDF (reference sequence). The CDR3 has 15 amino acids. The V end lost 4 bases, the J end lost 1 base, and 13 bases lay between the germline ends. The CDR3 region has the DNA TGTGCCACCAGCAACCAGGGGCTTAATAACTATGGCTACACCTTC. Translated, it gives CATSNQGLNNYGYTF. Complete variable domain (other parts from reference TRBV15 and TRBJ1-2): DAMVIQNPRYQVTQFGKPVTLSCSQTLNHNVMYWYQQKSSQAPKLLFHYYDKDFNNEADTPDNFQSRRPNTSFCFLDIRSPGLGDTAMYLCATSNQGLNNYGYTFGSGTRLTVV.

The chain has TRBV7-2 and TRBJ2-3; weak D call: TRBD1 (7 bases). The CDR3 runs to 16 residues. Germline loops: CDR1 SGHTA, CDR2 FQGNSA. V lost 5 bases to trimming and J lost 2 bases, with 17 bases between them. As DNA, the CDR3 is TGTGCCAGCAGCCCCAGGGGGGTAGCGACCACAGATACGCAGTATTTT. It codes for CASSPRGVATTDTQYF.

The chain couples TRBV27 to TRBJ1-5, with D possibly matching TRBD1 (5 bases). Per germline, CDR1 MNHEY and CDR2 SMNVEV (reference sequence). Trimming stripped 1 base from V and 2 bases from J, with 12 bases between. The CDR3 spans 16 residues. This CDR3 is CASSLYEGLGNQPQHF. The DNA for the CDR3 is TGTGCCAGCAGTTTATACGAGGGACTCGGCAATCAGCCCCAGCATTTT.

The rearrangement uses TRBV12-5 and TRBJ2-3; maybe TRBD2 (6 bases). Germline CDR1 LGHNT, CDR2 FRNRAP. This CDR3 is built from 15 residues. Trimming took 4 bases from V and 4 from J, leaving 15 bases between them. The CDR3 loop is CASGWFGEVADTQYF. For the CDR3, the DNA is TGTGCTAGTGGTTGGTTTGGGGAGGTGGCAGATACGCAGTATTTT.